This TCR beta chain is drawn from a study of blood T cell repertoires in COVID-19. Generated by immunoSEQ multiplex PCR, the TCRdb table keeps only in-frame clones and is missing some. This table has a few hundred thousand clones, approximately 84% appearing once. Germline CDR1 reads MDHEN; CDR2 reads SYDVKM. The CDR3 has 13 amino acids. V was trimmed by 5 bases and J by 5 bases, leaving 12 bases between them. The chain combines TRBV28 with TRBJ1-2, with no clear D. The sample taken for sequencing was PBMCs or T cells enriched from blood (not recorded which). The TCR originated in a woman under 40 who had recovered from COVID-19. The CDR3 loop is CASSLGREYGYTF. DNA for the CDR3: TGTGCCAGCAGTCTTGGACGGGAATATGGCTACACCTTC.